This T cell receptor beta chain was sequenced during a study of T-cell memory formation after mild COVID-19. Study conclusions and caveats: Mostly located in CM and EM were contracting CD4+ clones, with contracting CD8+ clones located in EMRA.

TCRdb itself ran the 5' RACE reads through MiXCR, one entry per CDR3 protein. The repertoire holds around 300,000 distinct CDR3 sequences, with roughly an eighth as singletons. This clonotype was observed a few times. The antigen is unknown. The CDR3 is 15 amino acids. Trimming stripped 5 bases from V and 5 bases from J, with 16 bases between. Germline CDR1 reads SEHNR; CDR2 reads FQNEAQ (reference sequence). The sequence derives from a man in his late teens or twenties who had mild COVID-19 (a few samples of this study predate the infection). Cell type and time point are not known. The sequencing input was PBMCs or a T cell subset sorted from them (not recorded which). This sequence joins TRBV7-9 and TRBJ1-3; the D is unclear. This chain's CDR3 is CASSPLFSERNTIYF. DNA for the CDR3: TGTGCCAGCAGCCCCCTTTTTTCAGAACGAAACACCATATATTTT.